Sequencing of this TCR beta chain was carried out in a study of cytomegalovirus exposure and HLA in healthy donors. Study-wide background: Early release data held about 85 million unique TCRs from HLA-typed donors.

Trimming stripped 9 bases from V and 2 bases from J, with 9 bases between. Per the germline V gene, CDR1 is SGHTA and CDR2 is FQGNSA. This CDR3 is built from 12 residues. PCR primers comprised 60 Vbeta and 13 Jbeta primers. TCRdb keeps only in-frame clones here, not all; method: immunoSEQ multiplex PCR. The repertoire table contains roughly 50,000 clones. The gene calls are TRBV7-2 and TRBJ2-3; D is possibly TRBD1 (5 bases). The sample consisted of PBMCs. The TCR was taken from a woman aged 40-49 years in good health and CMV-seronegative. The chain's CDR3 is CASRGTTDTQYF. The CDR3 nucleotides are TGTGCCAGTAGGGGAACCACAGATACGCAGTATTTT.